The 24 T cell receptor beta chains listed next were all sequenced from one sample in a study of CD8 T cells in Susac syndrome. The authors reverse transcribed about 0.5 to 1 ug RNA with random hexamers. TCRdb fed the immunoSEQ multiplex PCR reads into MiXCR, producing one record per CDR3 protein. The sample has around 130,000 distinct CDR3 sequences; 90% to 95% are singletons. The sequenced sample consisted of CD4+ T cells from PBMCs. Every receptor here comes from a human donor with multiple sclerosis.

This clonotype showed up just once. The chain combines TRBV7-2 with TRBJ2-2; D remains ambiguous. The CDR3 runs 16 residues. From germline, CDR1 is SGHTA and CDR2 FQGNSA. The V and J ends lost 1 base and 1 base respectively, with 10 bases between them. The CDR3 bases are TGTGCCAGCAGCTTAGAAGTTAGCCGGAACACCGGGGAGCTGTTTTTT. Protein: CASSLEVSRNTGELFF. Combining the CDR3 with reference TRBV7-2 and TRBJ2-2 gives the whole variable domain GAGVSQSPSNKVTEKGKDVELRCDPISGHTALYWYRQSLGQGLEFLIYFQGNSAPDKSGLPSDRFSAERTGGSVSTLTIQRTQQEDSAVYLCASSLEVSRNTGELFFGEGSRLTVL.

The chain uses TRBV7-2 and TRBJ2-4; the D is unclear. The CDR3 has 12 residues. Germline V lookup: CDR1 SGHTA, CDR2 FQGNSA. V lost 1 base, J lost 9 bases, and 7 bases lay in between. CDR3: CASSLDWAIQYF. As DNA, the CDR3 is TGTGCCAGCAGCTTAGACTGGGCCATTCAGTACTTC. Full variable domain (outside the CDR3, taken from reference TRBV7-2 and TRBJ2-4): GAGVSQSPSNKVTEKGKDVELRCDPISGHTALYWYRQSLGQGLEFLIYFQGNSAPDKSGLPSDRFSAERTGGSVSTLTIQRTQQEDSAVYLCASSLDWAIQYFGAGTRLSVL.

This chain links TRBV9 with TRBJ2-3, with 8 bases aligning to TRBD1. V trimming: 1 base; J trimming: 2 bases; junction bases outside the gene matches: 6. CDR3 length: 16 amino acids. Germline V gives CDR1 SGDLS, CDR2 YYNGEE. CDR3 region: CASSVRTGPSTDTQYF. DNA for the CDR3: TGTGCCAGCAGCGTACGGACAGGGCCCTCCACAGATACGCAGTATTTT.

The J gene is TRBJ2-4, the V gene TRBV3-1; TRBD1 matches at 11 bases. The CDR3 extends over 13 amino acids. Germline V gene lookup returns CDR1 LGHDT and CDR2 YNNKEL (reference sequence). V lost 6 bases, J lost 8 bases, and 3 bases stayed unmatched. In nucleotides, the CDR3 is TGTGCCAGCAGACCGGGACAGGGGGACATTCAGTACTTC. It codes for CASRPGQGDIQYF.

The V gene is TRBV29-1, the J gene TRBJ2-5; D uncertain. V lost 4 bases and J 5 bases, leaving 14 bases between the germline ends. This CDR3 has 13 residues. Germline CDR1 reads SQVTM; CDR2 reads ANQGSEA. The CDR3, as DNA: TGCAGCGTTGGGGAAAAAATGCGGGAGACCCAGTACTTC. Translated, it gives CSVGEKMRETQYF.

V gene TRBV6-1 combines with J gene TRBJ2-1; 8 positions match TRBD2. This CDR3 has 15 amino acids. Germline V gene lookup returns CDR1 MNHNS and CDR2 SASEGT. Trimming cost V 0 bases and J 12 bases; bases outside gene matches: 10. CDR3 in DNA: TGTGCCAGCAGTGAAGCGAGGGCAGGGGCGGGGGGGCAGTTCTTC. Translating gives CASSEARAGAGGQFF.

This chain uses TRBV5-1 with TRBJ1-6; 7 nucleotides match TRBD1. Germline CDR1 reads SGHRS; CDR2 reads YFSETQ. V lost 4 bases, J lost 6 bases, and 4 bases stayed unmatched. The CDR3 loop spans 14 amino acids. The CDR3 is CASSGTETNSPLHF. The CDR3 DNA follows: TGCGCCAGCAGCGGGACAGAGACTAATTCACCCCTCCACTTT.

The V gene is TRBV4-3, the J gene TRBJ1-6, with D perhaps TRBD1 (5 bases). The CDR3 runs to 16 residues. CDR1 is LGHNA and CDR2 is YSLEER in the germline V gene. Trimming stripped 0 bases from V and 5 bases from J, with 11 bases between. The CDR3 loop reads CASSQDPLGDNSPLHF. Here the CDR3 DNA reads TGCGCCAGCAGCCAAGATCCGCTAGGGGATAATTCACCCCTCCACTTT.

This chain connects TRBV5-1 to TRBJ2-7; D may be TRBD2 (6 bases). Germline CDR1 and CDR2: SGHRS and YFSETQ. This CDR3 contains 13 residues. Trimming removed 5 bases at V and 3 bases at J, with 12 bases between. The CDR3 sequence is CASSRDGSYEQYF. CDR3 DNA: TGCGCCAGCAGTCGGGACGGGAGCTACGAGCAGTACTTC.

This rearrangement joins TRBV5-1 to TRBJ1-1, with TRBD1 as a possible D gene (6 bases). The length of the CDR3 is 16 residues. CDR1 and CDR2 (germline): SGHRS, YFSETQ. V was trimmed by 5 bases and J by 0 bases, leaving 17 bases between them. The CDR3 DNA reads TGCGCCAGCAGACCCGATCTGGGACATATGAACACTGAAGCTTTCTTT. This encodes CASRPDLGHMNTEAFF.

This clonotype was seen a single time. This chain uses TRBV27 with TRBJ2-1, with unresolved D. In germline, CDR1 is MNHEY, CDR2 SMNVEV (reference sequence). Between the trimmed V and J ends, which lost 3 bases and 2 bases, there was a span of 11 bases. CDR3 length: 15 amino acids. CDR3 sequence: CASSLSLGPYNEQFF. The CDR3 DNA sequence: TGTGCCAGCAGTTTGAGCCTAGGACCCTACAATGAGCAGTTCTTC.

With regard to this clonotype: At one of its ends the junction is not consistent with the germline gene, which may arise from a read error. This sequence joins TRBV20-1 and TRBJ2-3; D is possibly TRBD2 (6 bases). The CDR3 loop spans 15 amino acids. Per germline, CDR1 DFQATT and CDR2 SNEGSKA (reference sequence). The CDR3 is CSARKGVGGTATQYF. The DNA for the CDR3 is TGCAGTGCTAGAAAGGGCGTCGGGGGTACAGCTACGCAGTATTTT.

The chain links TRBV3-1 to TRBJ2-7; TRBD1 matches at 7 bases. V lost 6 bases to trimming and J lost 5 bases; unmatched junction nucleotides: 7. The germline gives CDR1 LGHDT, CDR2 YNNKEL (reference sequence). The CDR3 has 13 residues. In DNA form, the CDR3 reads TGTGCCAGCAGTGACAGGGACCGTAACGAGCAGTACTTC. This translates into CASSDRDRNEQYF.

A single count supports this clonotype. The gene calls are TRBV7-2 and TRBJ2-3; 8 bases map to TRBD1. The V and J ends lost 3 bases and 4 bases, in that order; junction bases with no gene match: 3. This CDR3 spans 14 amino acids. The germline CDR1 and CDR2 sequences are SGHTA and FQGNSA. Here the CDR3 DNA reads TGTGCCAGCAGCTTCAGGGGGCAGGCAGATACGCAGTATTTT. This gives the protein CASSFRGQADTQYF.

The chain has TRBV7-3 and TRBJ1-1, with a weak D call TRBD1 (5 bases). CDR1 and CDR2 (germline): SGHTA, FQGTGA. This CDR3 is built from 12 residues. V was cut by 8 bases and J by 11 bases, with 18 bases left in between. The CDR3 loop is CASAPSGGAAFF. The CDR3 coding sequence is TGTGCCAGCGCCCCCAGCGGCGGGGCCGCTTTCTTT.

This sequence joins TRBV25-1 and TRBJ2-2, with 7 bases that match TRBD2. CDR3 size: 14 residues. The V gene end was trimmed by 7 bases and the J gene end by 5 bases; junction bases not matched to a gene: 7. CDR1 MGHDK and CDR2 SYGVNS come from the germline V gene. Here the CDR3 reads CASKGGIPTGELFF. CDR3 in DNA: TGTGCCAGCAAGGGAGGGATTCCGACCGGGGAGCTGTTTTTT. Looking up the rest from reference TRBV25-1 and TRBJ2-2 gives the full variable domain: EADIYQTPRYLVIGTGKKITLECSQTMGHDKMYWYQQDPGMELHLIHYSYGVNSTEKGDLSSESTVSRIRTEHFPLTLESARPSHTSQYLCASKGGIPTGELFFGEGSRLTVL.

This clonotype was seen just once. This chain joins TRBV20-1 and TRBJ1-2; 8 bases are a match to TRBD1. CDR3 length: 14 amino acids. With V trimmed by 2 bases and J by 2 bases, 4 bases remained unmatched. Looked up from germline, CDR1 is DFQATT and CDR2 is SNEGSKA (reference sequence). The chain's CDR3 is CSARSGTGNYGYTF. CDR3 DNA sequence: TGCAGTGCTAGATCCGGGACAGGAAACTATGGCTACACCTTC.

This CDR3 is CAISDSPNTGELFF. The DNA of the CDR3 is TGTGCCATCAGTGACAGTCCGAACACCGGGGAGCTGTTTTTT. V gene TRBV10-3 combines with J gene TRBJ2-2; D ambiguous. V was clipped by 3 bases and J by 0 bases, with 5 bases between them. Germline values: CDR1 ENHRY, CDR2 SYGVKD. This CDR3 has 14 residues.

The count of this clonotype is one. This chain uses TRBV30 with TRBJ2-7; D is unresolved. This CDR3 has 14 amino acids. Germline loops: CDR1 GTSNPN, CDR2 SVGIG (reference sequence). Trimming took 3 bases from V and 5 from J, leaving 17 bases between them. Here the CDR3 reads CAWRKGFKSDEQYF. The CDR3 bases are TGTGCCTGGAGAAAGGGATTCAAGTCTGACGAGCAGTACTTC. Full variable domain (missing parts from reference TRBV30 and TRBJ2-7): SQTIHQWPATLVQPVGSPLSLECTVEGTSNPNLYWYRQAAGRGLQLLFYSVGIGQISSEVPQNLSASRPQDRQFILSSKKLLLSDSGFYLCAWRKGFKSDEQYFGPGTRLTVT.

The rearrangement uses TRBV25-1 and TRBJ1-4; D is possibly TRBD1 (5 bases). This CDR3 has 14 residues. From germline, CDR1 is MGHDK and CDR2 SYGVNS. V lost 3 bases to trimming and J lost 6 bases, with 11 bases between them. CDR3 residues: CASSDTGGDEKLFF. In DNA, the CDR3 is TGTGCCAGCAGTGATACGGGGGGAGATGAAAAACTGTTTTTT.

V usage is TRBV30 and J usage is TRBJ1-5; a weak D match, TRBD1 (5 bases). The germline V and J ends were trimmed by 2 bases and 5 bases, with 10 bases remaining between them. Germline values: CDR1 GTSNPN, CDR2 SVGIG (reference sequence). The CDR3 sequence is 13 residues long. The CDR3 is CAWSMGEDQPQHF. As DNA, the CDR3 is TGTGCCTGGAGTATGGGGGAGGATCAGCCCCAGCATTTT. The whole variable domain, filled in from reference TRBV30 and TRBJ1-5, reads SQTIHQWPATLVQPVGSPLSLECTVEGTSNPNLYWYRQAAGRGLQLLFYSVGIGQISSEVPQNLSASRPQDRQFILSSKKLLLSDSGFYLCAWSMGEDQPQHFGDGTRLSIL.

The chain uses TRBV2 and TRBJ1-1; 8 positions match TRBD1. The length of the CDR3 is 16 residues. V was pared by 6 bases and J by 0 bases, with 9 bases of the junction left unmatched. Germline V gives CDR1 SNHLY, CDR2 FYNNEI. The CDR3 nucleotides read TGTGCCAGCAGCTTCGACAGGGGATGGGTGAACACTGAAGCTTTCTTT. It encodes CASSFDRGWVNTEAFF.

The CDR3 coding sequence is TGCAGCGTTAGCCGCGACAGCAGCAATCAGCCCCAGCATTTT. It is translated as CSVSRDSSNQPQHF. This rearrangement joins TRBV29-1 to TRBJ1-5; D perhaps matches TRBD1 (5 bases). The germline gives CDR1 SQVTM, CDR2 ANQGSEA. The CDR3 totals 14 residues. V was trimmed by 5 bases and J by 1 base, leaving 12 bases between them.

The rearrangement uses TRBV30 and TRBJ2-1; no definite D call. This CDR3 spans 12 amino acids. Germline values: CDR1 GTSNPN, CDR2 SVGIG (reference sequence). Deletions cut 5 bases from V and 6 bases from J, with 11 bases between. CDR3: CAWAPSANEQFF. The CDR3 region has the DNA TGTGCCTGGGCCCCTAGTGCCAATGAGCAGTTCTTC. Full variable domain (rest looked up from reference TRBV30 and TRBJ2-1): SQTIHQWPATLVQPVGSPLSLECTVEGTSNPNLYWYRQAAGRGLQLLFYSVGIGQISSEVPQNLSASRPQDRQFILSSKKLLLSDSGFYLCAWAPSANEQFFGPGTRLTVL.